Below, 8 T cell receptor beta chains from the same sample are listed, as sequenced in a study of immune characteristics of hereditary and idiopathic chronic pancreatitis. Patients having total pancreatectomy with islet autotransplantation provided the chronic pancreatitis pancreas tissue. Sequenced by immunoSEQ multiplex PCR; TCRdb stores in-frame clones only, minus some. The table lists more than 1,400 clones, around 69% of them singletons. The sequenced material came from pancreas tissue with hereditary chronic pancreatitis. These TCRs come from a human donor with chronic pancreatitis.

The chain carries TRBV27 and TRBJ1-1; the match to TRBD1 covers 7 bases. The V and J ends lost 4 bases and 4 bases, in that order; junction bases with no gene match: 15. This CDR3 spans 17 amino acids. Germline lookup yields CDR1 MNHEY and CDR2 SMNVEV (reference sequence). As DNA, the CDR3 is TGTGCCAGCAGTTGGGAAGACAGGGCCGGGGATCCCACTGAAGCTTTCTTT. Its protein is CASSWEDRAGDPTEAFF.

This clone was counted between two and nine times. The V and J genes are TRBV2 and TRBJ1-5; D is perhaps TRBD1 (5 bases). The germline V gene encodes CDR1 SNHLY and CDR2 FYNNEI. V lost 9 bases and J 1 base, leaving 13 bases between the germline ends. This CDR3 spans 14 amino acids. The CDR3 nucleotides are TGTGCCAGTGCGGGGGTATACAGCAATCAGCCCCAGCATTTT. Its protein is CASAGVYSNQPQHF.

The chain combines TRBV4-1 with TRBJ1-2, with D uncertain. This CDR3 has 15 amino acids. V was shortened by 1 base and J by 3 bases, with 12 bases between the two germline ends. Per germline, CDR1 MGHRA and CDR2 YSYEKL. CDR3 sequence: CASSQGIGSHYGYTF. DNA for the CDR3: TGCGCCAGCAGCCAAGGTATTGGGTCCCACTATGGCTACACCTTC.

V gene TRBV30 combines with J gene TRBJ2-6; D uncertain. The V and J ends lost 3 bases and 0 bases respectively, with 12 bases between them. This CDR3 contains 16 residues. CDR1 is GTSNPN, CDR2 SVGIG, per germline (reference sequence). The CDR3 loop reads CAWSQGSSSGANVLTF. In nucleotides, the CDR3 is TGTGCCTGGAGCCAAGGTAGTAGCTCTGGGGCCAACGTCCTGACTTTC.

In its sample, this clone was seen a few times. V usage is TRBV7-8 and J usage is TRBJ1-1; unclear D gene. Trimming shortened V by 2 bases and J by 5 bases, and 18 bases separated the two germline ends. The germline gives CDR1 SGHVS, CDR2 FQNEAQ. The CDR3 is 16 residues long. The CDR3 loop is CASSLFIVKMGTEAFF. CDR3 in DNA: TGTGCCAGCAGCTTATTTATCGTGAAAATGGGGACTGAAGCTTTCTTT.

The gene calls are TRBV24-1 and TRBJ1-2, with D tentatively TRBD1 (6 bases). Germline V gene sequence: CDR1 KGHDR, CDR2 SFDVKD. Trimming shortened V by 9 bases and J by 3 bases, and 13 bases separated the two germline ends. This CDR3 has 13 amino acids. The CDR3 region is CATPEGHHYGYTF. The CDR3 coding sequence is TGTGCCACCCCGGAGGGACACCACTATGGCTACACCTTC.

This clone has more than one count but fewer than ten. The J gene is TRBJ2-7, the V gene TRBV11-1; D unclear. The V end lost 0 bases, the J end lost 5 bases, and 2 bases lay between the germline ends. CDR1 SGHAT and CDR2 FQDESV come from the germline V gene (reference sequence). CDR3 length: 11 residues. CDR3 sequence (DNA): TGTGCCAGCAGCTTAGCGAACGAGCAGTACTTC. It codes for CASSLANEQYF.

V and J are TRBV5-6 and TRBJ1-3; D might be TRBD1 (6 bases). Germline CDR1 SGHDT, CDR2 YYEEEE. The CDR3 has 15 amino acids. The V end was cut by 3 bases, the J end by 0 bases, with 10 bases between. The CDR3 DNA follows: TGTGCCAGCAGCTCCGGACAGAGCTCTGGAAACACCATATATTTT. As protein: CASSSGQSSGNTIYF.